This TCR beta chain was found in a study of cytomegalovirus exposure and HLA in healthy donors. Study-level information: Counted in an early data release were about 80 million unique TCRs from HLA-typed donors. Findings and caveats of the study: In an earlier analysis, in around 590 donors, most V segments appeared productive either ~87% or ~30% of the time.

Remarks on this clone: Antigen: not known.

Germline lookup yields CDR1 SGDLS and CDR2 YYNGEE. Trimming at V came to 1 base and at J to 3 bases, leaving 4 bases not matched to a gene. The CDR3 sequence is 15 residues long. 13 Jbeta primers and 60 Vbeta primers were used for the PCR. Some clones are missing from TCRdb's copy, which holds only in-frame ones; the method was immunoSEQ multiplex PCR. The sample yields 90,000 to 110,000 clones, more than 60% seen once. The clonotype was recovered from a male donor in good health and CMV-seronegative. The chain is built from TRBV9 and TRBJ2-3, with 8 bases that match TRBD2. Sequencing was performed on PBMCs. The CDR3 loop reads CASSVSLAGTDTQYF. Here the CDR3 DNA reads TGTGCCAGCAGCGTATCCCTAGCGGGTACAGATACGCAGTATTTT.